This T cell receptor (beta chain) emerged from a study of blood T cell repertoires in COVID-19. Across the whole study: COVID-19 samples from acute and convalescent phases originated in the United States, Italy and Spain. Sources were T cells, B-cell-depleted T cells, or PBMCs; the material itself was cDNA or gDNA.

Germline lookup yields CDR1 LGHNA and CDR2 YNFKEQ. This CDR3 is built from 14 residues. V was cut by 4 bases and J by 1 base, with 11 bases left in between. Authors' methods: Estimation of nucleated cell counts was performed using reference gene primer amplification. Profiling relied on immunoSEQ multiplex PCR, and the TCRdb table lists in-frame clones only, not all of them. That table is the source of V, J and clone size, and D and trimming were worked out from the DNA. Here the sample spans about 50,000 clones, about three quarters being singletons. This clonotype was obtained from a man in his fifties or sixties with active or convalescent COVID-19. The chain recombines TRBV4-2 with TRBJ2-7; D perhaps matches TRBD1 (6 bases). What was sequenced was peripheral blood. CDR3 nucleotides: TGTGCCAGCAGCCGAGGGGGATCATCCTACGAGCAGTACTTC. This encodes CASSRGGSSYEQYF.